The 13 T cell receptor beta chains below were found in one sample sequenced in a study of blood T cell repertoires in COVID-19. This table comes from immunoSEQ multiplex PCR, and its TCRdb copy is limited to in-frame clones, with some not included. This sample has fewer than 600,000 clones; around nine tenths occur once, and the top ten carry around 1.9%. Sequencing used PBMCs or T cells enriched from blood (not recorded which). These TCRs come from a woman in her thirties or forties who had recovered from COVID-19.

J is TRBJ1-2 and V is TRBV15; D is unresolved. Deletions cut 6 bases from V and 8 bases from J, with 28 bases between. The CDR3 covers 17 residues. CDR1 LNHNV and CDR2 YYDKDF come from the germline V gene (reference sequence). The CDR3 loop reads CATSWGGVPLENGGYTF. Here the CDR3 DNA reads TGTGCCACCAGTTGGGGAGGAGTGCCCCTTGAAAATGGGGGCTACACCTTC.

V usage is TRBV28 and J usage is TRBJ1-3, with D possibly matching TRBD1 (5 bases). The V gene lost 0 bases and the J gene lost 0 bases, with 12 bases spanning the gap. Germline values: CDR1 MDHEN, CDR2 SYDVKM. This CDR3 is built from 17 residues. In DNA form, the CDR3 reads TGTGCCAGCAGTTTATGGAAGACAGCCTACTCTGGAAACACCATATATTTT. Its translation: CASSLWKTAYSGNTIYF. The complete variable domain, with remaining parts taken from reference TRBV28 and TRBJ1-3, reads DVKVTQSSRYLVKRTGEKVFLECVQDMDHENMFWYRQDPGLGLRLIYFSYDVKMKEKGDIPEGYSVSREKKERFSLILESASTNQTSMYLCASSLWKTAYSGNTIYFGEGSWLTVV.

The rearrangement uses TRBV5-1 and TRBJ1-2; D gene unclear. The ends were cut back, 4 bases at V and 8 bases at J, with 24 bases in the middle. The CDR3 consists of 16 residues. Germline V gene sequence: CDR1 SGHRS, CDR2 YFSETQ. The CDR3 sequence: CASSMAFETNPPGYTF. CDR3 coding DNA: TGCGCCAGCAGCATGGCATTCGAGACAAATCCCCCCGGCTACACCTTC.

This clone was detected only once. The chain recombines TRBV4-2 with TRBJ1-2; 7 nucleotides match TRBD1. Germline V gene sequence: CDR1 LGHNA, CDR2 YNFKEQ. The CDR3 loop spans 15 amino acids. The junction had 10 bases not matched to a gene; V was cut back by 4 bases and J by 5 bases. CDR3 in amino acids: CASSPSQGVVYGYTF. In DNA form, the CDR3 reads TGTGCCAGCAGCCCATCGCAGGGGGTAGTTTATGGCTACACCTTC.

With respect to this clone: The sample holds other DNA sequences that translate to the same CDR3. The chain couples TRBV7-2 to TRBJ1-5, with 7 nucleotides matching TRBD1. The CDR3 loop spans 15 amino acids. The germline gives CDR1 SGHTA, CDR2 FQGNSA. With 4 bases clipped from V and 0 bases from J, the junction kept 3 bases outside the gene matches. The CDR3: CASSSQGNSNQPQHF. CDR3 DNA: TGTGCCAGCAGCTCACAGGGGAATAGCAATCAGCCCCAGCATTTT.

The chain combines TRBV20-1 with TRBJ2-7, with 9 nucleotides matching TRBD2. Germline V gene data show CDR1 as DFQATT and CDR2 as SNEGSKA (reference sequence). The CDR3 spans 13 residues. The V segment lost 3 bases and the J segment 5 bases; nucleotides outside the gene matches: 5. Here the CDR3 reads CSASASGTNEQYF. DNA for the CDR3: TGCAGTGCTAGTGCTAGCGGGACCAACGAGCAGTACTTC.

A few counts support this clone. V gene TRBV24-1 combines with J gene TRBJ1-1, with 8 positions matching TRBD1. The length of the CDR3 is 16 residues. From germline, CDR1 is KGHDR and CDR2 SFDVKD. Germline trimming cut 7 bases from V and 3 bases from J; bases unmatched to any gene: 12. The CDR3 DNA reads as TGTGCCACCAGGACTACTGACAGGGGTGAGGACACTGAAGCTTTCTTT. Amino acid sequence: CATRTTDRGEDTEAFF.

This sequence joins TRBV15 and TRBJ2-5; 9 positions match TRBD2. Germline V lookup: CDR1 LNHNV, CDR2 YYDKDF (reference sequence). The CDR3 loop spans 16 amino acids. V lost 4 bases, J lost 0 bases, and 6 bases stayed unmatched. In nucleotides, the CDR3 is TGTGCCACCAGCATTTCGCTAGCGGGACACCAAGAGACCCAGTACTTC. This sequence encodes CATSISLAGHQETQYF.

This chain links TRBV7-9 with TRBJ1-4; weak D call: TRBD1 (6 bases). The CDR3 contains 14 residues. Germline loops: CDR1 SEHNR, CDR2 FQNEAQ (reference sequence). V was cut by 5 bases and J by 11 bases, with 18 bases left in between. This chain's CDR3 is CASSPIGGDPKLFF. Written as DNA, the CDR3 is TGTGCCAGCAGCCCCATAGGGGGGGATCCGAAACTGTTTTTT.

To note about this clone: Other DNA sequences from this sample encode an identical CDR3 as well. The chain carries TRBV18 and TRBJ1-2, with a possible D match to TRBD1 (6 bases). CDR3 length equals 13 residues. The V gene's germline CDR1 is KGHSH and CDR2 LQKENI. With 3 bases removed from V and 1 base from J, the gap between germline ends came to 6 bases. The CDR3 DNA sequence: TGTGCCAGCTCACCGGACAGTAACTATGGCTACACCTTC. Protein product: CASSPDSNYGYTF.

This clone has only one observation. The chain links TRBV18 to TRBJ2-3, with 8 bases lining up with TRBD2. The ends lost 2 bases at V and 2 bases at J; junction bases unmatched: 6. The germline V gene has CDR1 KGHSH and CDR2 LQKENI. CDR3 size: 16 residues. In DNA, the CDR3 is TGTGCCAGCTCACCATCTAGCGGGTCTAACACAGATACGCAGTATTTT. Translating gives CASSPSSGSNTDTQYF.

The sample holds one count of this clone. This chain connects TRBV5-1 to TRBJ1-1; D gene uncertain. This CDR3 region has 14 residues. Germline V CDR1 and CDR2: SGHRS, YFSETQ. The V end was cut by 1 base, the J end by 1 base, with 8 bases between. The CDR3 coding sequence is TGCGCCAGCAGCTTGTCAACACGGAACACTGAAGCTTTCTTT. Residues: CASSLSTRNTEAFF. Supplemented by reference TRBV5-1 and TRBJ1-1, the full variable domain reads KAGVTQTPRYLIKTRGQQVTLSCSPISGHRSVSWYQQTPGQGLQFLFEYFSETQRNKGNFPGRFSGRQFSNSRSEMNVSTLELGDSALYLCASSLSTRNTEAFFGQGTRLTVV.

The gene calls are TRBV11-2 and TRBJ1-1; D is perhaps TRBD1 (6 bases). The CDR3 totals 15 residues. The germline V gene encodes CDR1 SGHAT and CDR2 FQNNGV. With 3 bases removed from V and 1 base from J, the gap between germline ends came to 12 bases. CDR3 coding DNA: TGTGCCAGCAGCTTCGTCAGGACAGCGAACACTGAAGCTTTCTTT. Translated: CASSFVRTANTEAFF.